This T cell receptor beta chain came from a study of shared clonotypes between healthy human individuals (dated by TCRdb to the early 2020s). About the investigation overall: A couple of women and three men aged 18 to 49 years were included in the cohort. For each donor, three plates each were used for CD4 naive and CD4 memory, two plates were used for CD8 naive, and one plate was used for CD8 memory. Each donor's leukapheresis produced roughly between roughly 0.85 and 9.5 billion PBMCs. To increase sequencing depth and limit assay-specific biases, different laboratories used diverse techniques to prepare libraries and sequence TCR repertoires. The study deeply sequenced blood TCR repertoires of about 5 healthy adults to estimate repertoire size and the extent of clonotype sharing between individuals.

On the study overall, not on this receptor specifically: Clonotypes shared by all four sorted-subset donors showed higher generation probabilities than non-shared clonotypes. Incomplete sequencing was indicated by rarefaction of sorted-subset datasets, despite the large sequencing depth. Estimated clonotype richness was generally larger for naive than for memory subsets. The small number of donors limited the genetic and exposure-history diversity represented. Sharing across a few donors was observed for 4.5% to 6.5% of naive CD4, over 3% of naive CD8, 2.3% of memory CD4, and around 0.4% of memory CD8 clonotypes. Pairwise subsampling led to the expectation that sequencing depth would affect the degree of clonotype sharing among donors. Sampling was limited to blood, and TCR repertoires in tissue likely differ from TCR repertoires in blood.

Of note for this clone: Its cognate antigen has yet to be identified. One base away there is no much larger clone; base qualities are not given.

Using the deep immunoSEQ assay, TCR CDR3 regions were amplified from genomic DNA by multiplex PCR. Genomic DNA extracted from each cell subset was distributed evenly over all wells of several immunoSEQ 96-well plates, and each plate served as one replicate. Each replicate PCR for sorted subsets received 200 ng genomic DNA, equal to roughly 30,000 T cell genomes. Purified libraries were measured with a Qubit 3.0 fluorometer, size-checked on a Bioanalyzer 2100, and measured again with the KAPA Library Quantification kit. Each immunoSEQ 96-well plate was sequenced on its own single-read 150-cycle Illumina NextSeq 550 flow cell. As for how the authors treated the data: The immunoSEQ output contained only junctional sequences without quality scores, so filtering could not match that applied to full-length reads. Sequences were annotated with PyIR, a Python wrapper for IgBLAST v1.9, using IMGT germline references to assign V/J genes and CDR3. Any read was removed if the V/J assignment was weak (E-value above 1e-6), the CDR3 was missing, or the read contained stop codons, out-of-frame junctions, or ambiguous translated residues. V3J clonotypes were defined as sequences sharing an identical inferred V gene, J gene, and CDR3 amino acid sequence. The percentage overlap between two repertoires was calculated by dividing the number of shared unique clonotypes by the size of the smaller repertoire. Repertoire richness was assessed with RTK rarefaction, the Chao1 estimator, and Recon v2.1 estimates of unobserved clonotypes. For all TCRbeta clonotypes obtained by the gDNA method from several donors, generation probabilities were computed with OLGA. What TCRdb holds here is the immuneACCESS table cut down to in-frame rearrangements. Part of the clones is not present; checked against another copy, under half of the missing clones reflect an unresolved V gene, and the others are unexplained. Clone size and the V and J calls come from that table; the DNA yielded D and trimming. This sample holds over a million clones; approximately 98.5% were observed only once. The leading ten clones occupy 0.3% to 0.45% of the sample.

The donors were healthy, HIV-negative adults who had no recently reported acute infections or vaccinations. Every donor was a Caucasian adult residing in Nashville, Tennessee, USA. CD4+ T cells were enriched by magnetic negative selection, after which naive cells were positively selected on CD45RA and the negative fraction was taken as the memory subset. After blood collection by leukapheresis, PBMCs were isolated using Ficoll-Histopaque density gradient centrifugation and then cryopreserved in the vapor phase of liquid nitrogen. Analytical flow cytometry was used to check the purity and quantity of every magnetically sorted T cell population. Genomic DNA was isolated from each sorted fraction and quantified by UV absorbance on a Nanodrop 2000c. The CDR3 contains 15 residues, cysteine and phenylalanine counted. Only the CDR3 region is kept as DNA, spanning 45 bases read in frame from base 1. Here V drops 1 base and J drops 7 bases, and the junction holds 5 bases not matched to any gene. Taken from the germline V gene, the CDR1 and CDR2 loops are SGHTA and FQGNSA.

What was sequenced was naive CD4+ T cells sorted from blood. The sample's cell subset or site label is to be understood as: CD45RA+ positively selected. The chain employs TRBV7-2 and TRBJ2-1, with 9 middle bases fitting TRBD2. The TCR originated in a man between 25 and 39 years old in good health. For the CDR3, the sequence is CASSLVGTSMNEQFF. The bases are TGTGCCAGCAGCTTAGTGGGGACTAGCATGAATGAGCAGTTCTTC. The entire variable domain, with the stretches around the CDR3 drawn from the reference TRBV7-2 and TRBJ2-1 proteins, is GAGVSQSPSNKVTEKGKDVELRCDPISGHTALYWYRQSLGQGLEFLIYFQGNSAPDKSGLPSDRFSAERTGGSVSTLTIQRTQQEDSAVYLCASSLVGTSMNEQFFGPGTRLTVL.